One and the same sample provided the 9 T cell receptor beta chains below, sequenced in a study of shared clonotypes between healthy human individuals. Some clones are missing from TCRdb's copy, which holds only in-frame ones; the method was immunoSEQ multiplex PCR. The table has approximately 480,000 clones, about 75% seen once. The specimen was PBMCs. Every receptor here comes from a woman aged 35 to 49 in good health. Some clones in this sample may be carry-over from other donors' samples.

The genes are TRBV7-8 and TRBJ2-2; possible D gene TRBD1, 5 bases. The CDR3 consists of 15 residues. With 2 bases removed from V and 7 bases from J, the gap between germline ends came to 14 bases. CDR1 is SGHVS, CDR2 FQNEAQ, per germline. CDR3 DNA sequence: TGTGCCAGCAGCTTATGCAGGGTAAGGGACGGGGAGCTGTTTTTT. Translation: CASSLCRVRDGELFF.

The chain joins TRBV4-2 to TRBJ2-5, with TRBD2 identical over 9 bases. Per the germline V gene, CDR1 is LGHNA and CDR2 is YNFKEQ. V was clipped by 2 bases and J by 5 bases; unmatched bases: 15. CDR3 size: 18 residues. The CDR3 bases are TGTGCCAGCAGCCAACCAGGAGCTAGCGGGACCTCGGGGGAGACCCAGTACTTC. Encoded protein: CASSQPGASGTSGETQYF.

This chain joins TRBV28 and TRBJ1-2; D is possibly TRBD1 (5 bases). Trimming removed 7 bases at V and 4 bases at J, with 13 bases between. The CDR3 extends over 13 amino acids. Germline CDR1 and CDR2: MDHEN and SYDVKM. In DNA form, the CDR3 reads TGTGCCAGCATCGGAGGGGCGGGCTATGGCTACACCTTC. Encoded protein: CASIGGAGYGYTF.

V usage is TRBV7-9 and J usage is TRBJ1-1; D is unclear. This CDR3 is built from 15 residues. V lost 2 bases, J lost 0 bases, and 10 bases lay in between. Germline CDR1 reads SEHNR; CDR2 reads FQNEAQ (reference sequence). The CDR3 nucleotides are TGTGCCAGCAGCTTATTAGCAGGCGTGAACACTGAAGCTTTCTTT. Translating it yields CASSLLAGVNTEAFF. Full variable domain (outside the CDR3, taken from reference TRBV7-9 and TRBJ1-1): DTGVSQNPRHKITKRGQNVTFRCDPISEHNRLYWYRQTLGQGPEFLTYFQNEAQLEKSRLLSDRFSAERPKGSFSTLEIQRTEQGDSAMYLCASSLLAGVNTEAFFGQGTRLTVV.

The V and J genes are TRBV5-1 and TRBJ1-4; 8 bases align to TRBD1. Germline CDR1 reads SGHRS; CDR2 reads YFSETQ. The CDR3 has 15 amino acids. V trimming: 0 bases; J trimming: 7 bases; junction bases outside the gene matches: 5. The DNA for the CDR3 is TGCGCCAGCAGCTTGGGGGACAGGCTACTTGAAAAACTGTTTTTT. Translating it yields CASSLGDRLLEKLFF.

The chain uses TRBV28 and TRBJ2-4, with TRBD2 matching 7 bases. This CDR3 contains 14 residues. With 7 bases clipped from V and 6 bases from J, the junction kept 9 bases outside the gene matches. Germline CDR1 is MDHEN and CDR2 is SYDVKM. CDR3 nucleotide sequence: TGTGCCAGCAAAGTCGGGGAGGGTATAAACATTCAGTACTTC. Its protein is CASKVGEGINIQYF.

The chain employs TRBV5-1 and TRBJ1-2, with D hard to call. Germline loops: CDR1 SGHRS, CDR2 YFSETQ. Trimming cost V 0 bases and J 0 bases, with 9 bases left between them. This CDR3 region has 15 residues. CDR3 amino acids: CASSLDSSSNYGYTF. The CDR3 nucleotides are TGCGCCAGCAGCTTGGATTCATCCTCTAACTATGGCTACACCTTC.

Note on this clone: One end of the junction is discordant with germline, which a read error may explain. This chain connects TRBV7-7 to TRBJ2-7; the D is unclear. The CDR3 has 14 amino acids. CDR1 is SSHAT, CDR2 FNYEAQ, per germline (reference sequence). CDR3 in DNA: TGTGCTAGCAGCTTTATGTTCTACTCCTACGAGCAGTACTTC. This translates into CASSFMFYSYEQYF. Full variable domain (rest looked up from reference TRBV7-7 and TRBJ2-7): GAGVSQSPRYKVTKRGQDVTLRCDPISSHATLYWYQQALGQGPEFLTYFNYEAQPDKSGLPSDRFSAERPEGSISTLTIQRTEQRDSAMYRCASSFMFYSYEQYFGPGTRLTVT.

The sample holds a few counts of this clone. V usage is TRBV6-1 and J usage is TRBJ1-3; tentatively, D is TRBD1 (5 bases). The V end lost 5 bases, the J end lost 3 bases, and 11 bases lay between the germline ends. The length of the CDR3 is 14 residues. The germline V gene encodes CDR1 MNHNS and CDR2 SASEGT. CDR3: CASSTRGVGNTIYF. The CDR3 coding sequence is TGTGCCAGCAGTACACGAGGGGTTGGAAACACCATATATTTT.